This record concerns one T cell receptor beta chain sequence. This entry is derived from a study of blood T cells in healthy people across ages. Turning to the study itself: Researchers report that template switching captured about one barcoded beta molecule per two T cells.

Alongside a J-beta primer mix, a sample-barcoded 5' primer served in a second PCR lasting 7 to 11 cycles. TCRdb ran MiXCR on the 5' RACE reads and lists one entry per CDR3 protein. The repertoire holds 920,000 or so distinct CDR3 sequences, with roughly 45% as singletons. CDR1 and CDR2 (germline): MNHEY, SMNVEV (reference sequence). V was cut by 0 bases and J by 5 bases, with 8 bases left in between. The CDR3 loop spans 13 amino acids. Specimen: blood. This TCR came from a woman in her fifties or sixties in good health. The chain couples TRBV27 to TRBJ2-7; D not resolved. This CDR3 is CASSLSCIDEQYF. CDR3 nucleotide sequence: TGTGCCAGCAGTTTATCCTGTATCGACGAGCAGTACTTC.